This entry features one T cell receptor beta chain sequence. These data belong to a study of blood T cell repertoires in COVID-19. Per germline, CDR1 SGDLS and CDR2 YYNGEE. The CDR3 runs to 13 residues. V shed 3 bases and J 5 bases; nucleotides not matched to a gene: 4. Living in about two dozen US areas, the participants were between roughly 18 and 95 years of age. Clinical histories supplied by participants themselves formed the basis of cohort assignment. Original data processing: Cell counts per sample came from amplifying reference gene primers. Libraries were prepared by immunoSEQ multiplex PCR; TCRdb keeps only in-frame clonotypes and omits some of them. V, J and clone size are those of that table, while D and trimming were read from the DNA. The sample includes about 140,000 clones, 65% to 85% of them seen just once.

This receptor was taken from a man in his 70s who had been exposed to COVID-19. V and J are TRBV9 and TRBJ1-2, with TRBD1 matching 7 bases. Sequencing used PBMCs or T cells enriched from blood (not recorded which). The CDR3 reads CASSGDRDYGYTF. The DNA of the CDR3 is TGTGCCAGCAGCGGGGACAGAGATTATGGCTACACCTTC. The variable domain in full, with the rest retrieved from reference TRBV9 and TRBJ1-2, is DSGVTQTPKHLITATGQRVTLRCSPRSGDLSVYWYQQSLDQGLQFLIQYYNGEERAKGNILERFSAQQFPDLHSELNLSSLELGDSALYFCASSGDRDYGYTFGSGTRLTVV.